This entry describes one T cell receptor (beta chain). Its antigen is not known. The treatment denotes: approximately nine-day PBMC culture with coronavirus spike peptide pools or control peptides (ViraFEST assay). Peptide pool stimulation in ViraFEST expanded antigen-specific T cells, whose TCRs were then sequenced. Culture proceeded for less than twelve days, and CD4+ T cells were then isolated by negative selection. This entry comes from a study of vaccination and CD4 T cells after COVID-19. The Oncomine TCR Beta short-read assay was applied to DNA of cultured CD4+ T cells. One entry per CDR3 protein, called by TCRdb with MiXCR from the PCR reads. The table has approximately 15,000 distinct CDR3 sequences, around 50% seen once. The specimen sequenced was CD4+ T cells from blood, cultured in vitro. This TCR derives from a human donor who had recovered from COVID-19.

CDR3 DNA: TGTGCCACCAGCAATACAGGGGAACAAGAGACCCAGTACTTC. Translation gives CATSNTGEQETQYF. The J gene is TRBJ2-5, the V gene TRBV15, with 7 bases aligning to TRBD1. Looked up from germline, CDR1 is LNHNV and CDR2 is YYDKDF (reference sequence). The J segment lost 2 bases and the V segment lost 4 bases, leaving 4 bases of the junction unmatched. The CDR3 has 14 amino acids. The whole variable domain, remainder taken from reference TRBV15 and TRBJ2-5, is DAMVIQNPRYQVTQFGKPVTLSCSQTLNHNVMYWYQQKSSQAPKLLFHYYDKDFNNEADTPDNFQSRRPNTSFCFLDIRSPGLGDTAMYLCATSNTGEQETQYFGPGTRLLVL.